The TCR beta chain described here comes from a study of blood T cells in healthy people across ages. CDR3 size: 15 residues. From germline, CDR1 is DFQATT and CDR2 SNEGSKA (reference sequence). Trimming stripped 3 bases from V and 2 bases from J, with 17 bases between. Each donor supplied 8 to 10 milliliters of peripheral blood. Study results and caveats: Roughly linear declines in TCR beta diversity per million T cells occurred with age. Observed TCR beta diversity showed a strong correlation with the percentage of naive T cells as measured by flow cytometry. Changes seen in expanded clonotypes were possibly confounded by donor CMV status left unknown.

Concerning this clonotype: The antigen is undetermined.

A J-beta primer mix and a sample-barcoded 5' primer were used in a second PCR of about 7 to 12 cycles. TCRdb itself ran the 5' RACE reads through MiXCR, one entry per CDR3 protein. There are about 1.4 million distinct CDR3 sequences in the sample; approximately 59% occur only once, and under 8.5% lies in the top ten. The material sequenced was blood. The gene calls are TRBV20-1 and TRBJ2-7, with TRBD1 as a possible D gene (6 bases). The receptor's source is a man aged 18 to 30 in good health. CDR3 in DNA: TGCAGTGCTAGCTCCCTTAGGACAGCTACCTACGAGCAGTACTTC. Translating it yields CSASSLRTATYEQYF.